The next 24 T cell receptor beta chains were all read from a single sample in a study of T cell responses to AZD1222 COVID-19 vaccine. Sequenced by immunoSEQ multiplex PCR; TCRdb stores in-frame clones only, minus some. The sample shows tens of thousands of clones, roughly 88% of them seen only once. The sample here was peripheral blood, taken 28 days after the second AZD1222 dose. Receptors were obtained from an adult who received the AZD1222 COVID-19 vaccine.

V gene TRBV6-1 combines with J gene TRBJ2-5; D remains unclear. V was cut by 3 bases and J by 2 bases, with 7 bases left in between. The CDR3 spans 13 residues. CDR1 and CDR2 (germline): MNHNS, SASEGT. This CDR3 is CASSDWAQETQYF. The CDR3 region has the DNA TGTGCCAGCAGTGATTGGGCACAAGAGACCCAGTACTTC.

The chain uses TRBV2 and TRBJ2-5, with TRBD1 matching over 7 bases. The germline CDR1 and CDR2 sequences are SNHLY and FYNNEI. V was clipped by 4 bases and J by 5 bases; unmatched bases: 4. This CDR3 has 13 residues. CDR3 region: CASSGQGQETQYF. The DNA for the CDR3 is TGTGCCAGCAGTGGACAGGGCCAGGAGACCCAGTACTTC.

The chain couples TRBV4-1 to TRBJ2-5; D is unclear. Trimming pared 1 base from V and 3 bases from J, leaving 6 bases between. The germline V gene has CDR1 MGHRA and CDR2 YSYEKL. This CDR3 region has 13 residues. Written as DNA, the CDR3 is TGCGCCAGCAGCCAAGGAATAGAAGAGACCCAGTACTTC. Amino acid sequence: CASSQGIEETQYF.

The V gene is TRBV30, the J gene TRBJ1-5, with a possible D match to TRBD1 (6 bases). Trimming cost V 5 bases and J 6 bases, with 17 bases left between them. CDR1 is GTSNPN, CDR2 SVGIG, per germline (reference sequence). The CDR3 consists of 14 residues. The CDR3 protein is CAWSGLRGGQPQHF. CDR3 nucleotide sequence: TGTGCCTGGTCAGGCCTCAGGGGCGGTCAGCCCCAGCATTTT.

This chain uses TRBV7-9 with TRBJ2-7, with TRBD1 identical over 10 bases. Germline assignment: CDR1 SEHNR and CDR2 FQNEAQ (reference sequence). With 11 bases clipped from V and 6 bases from J, the junction kept 13 bases outside the gene matches. The CDR3 loop spans 14 amino acids. Here the CDR3 reads CAYSPGTGATEQYF. The DNA of the CDR3 is TGTGCCTACAGCCCCGGGACAGGGGCCACCGAGCAGTACTTC.

This clone has only one observation. V is TRBV6-1 and J is TRBJ1-4; no definite D call. The CDR3 is 15 residues long. From germline, CDR1 is MNHNS and CDR2 SASEGT. Deletions cut 3 bases from V and 5 bases from J, with 13 bases between. CDR3 sequence reads: CASSEAGLENEKLFF. The CDR3 DNA reads TGTGCCAGCAGTGAGGCAGGCCTTGAAAATGAAAAACTGTTTTTT.

The chain has TRBV7-2 and TRBJ2-5; TRBD2 matches at 8 bases. Germline values: CDR1 SGHTA, CDR2 FQGNSA. The J segment lost 3 bases and the V segment lost 0 bases, leaving 9 bases of the junction unmatched. The CDR3 covers 17 residues. The CDR3 here is CASSLAGTRSTKETQYF. The CDR3 region has the DNA TGTGCCAGCAGCTTAGCCGGGACTAGGTCCACTAAAGAGACCCAGTACTTC.

This clone was counted at least ten times. The J gene is TRBJ1-4, the V gene TRBV6-1; the D gene is possibly TRBD1 (6 bases). Trimming stripped 0 bases from V and 4 bases from J, with 9 bases between. Per germline, CDR1 MNHNS and CDR2 SASEGT. There are 15 residues in the CDR3. Written as DNA, the CDR3 is TGTGCCAGCAGTGAAGCAGGGGGAGGTAATGAAAAACTGTTTTTT. It is translated as CASSEAGGGNEKLFF.

This sequence joins TRBV15 and TRBJ2-7; 9 nucleotides agree with TRBD2. The CDR3 runs 14 residues. Germline V gene data show CDR1 as LNHNV and CDR2 as YYDKDF (reference sequence). The V and J ends lost 0 bases and 5 bases, in that order; junction bases with no gene match: 2. CDR3 in amino acids: CATSREGLAHEQYF. CDR3 DNA sequence: TGTGCCACCAGCAGAGAGGGACTAGCCCACGAGCAGTACTTC. Using reference TRBV15 and TRBJ2-7 for the parts outside the CDR3, the full variable domain is DAMVIQNPRYQVTQFGKPVTLSCSQTLNHNVMYWYQQKSSQAPKLLFHYYDKDFNNEADTPDNFQSRRPNTSFCFLDIRSPGLGDTAMYLCATSREGLAHEQYFGPGTRLTVT.

This chain joins TRBV4-2 and TRBJ1-5; tentative D call: TRBD1 (5 bases). V was trimmed by 1 base and J by 6 bases, leaving 13 bases between them. Per germline, CDR1 LGHNA and CDR2 YNFKEQ. The CDR3 length is 15 residues. The CDR3: CASSQGGRDGQPQHF. The CDR3 bases are TGTGCCAGCAGCCAAGGGGGTCGGGACGGTCAGCCCCAGCATTTT.

This chain joins TRBV7-2 and TRBJ2-1, with D tentatively TRBD2 (6 bases). CDR3 length equals 16 residues. Trimming left V 0 bases short and J 6 bases short, with 15 bases between. The germline V gene has CDR1 SGHTA and CDR2 FQGNSA. For the CDR3, the DNA is TGTGCCAGCAGCTTAGCCGGGACTTGGTCCCCCAATGAGCAGTTCTTC. Its protein is CASSLAGTWSPNEQFF. The variable domain in full, with the rest retrieved from reference TRBV7-2 and TRBJ2-1, is GAGVSQSPSNKVTEKGKDVELRCDPISGHTALYWYRQSLGQGLEFLIYFQGNSAPDKSGLPSDRFSAERTGGSVSTLTIQRTQQEDSAVYLCASSLAGTWSPNEQFFGPGTRLTVL.

This clone was counted between two and nine times. The CDR3 coding sequence is TGCGCCAGCAGCCAAGATGGGTTTGGTGAGAGCTCTGGAAACACCATATATTTT. Translated: CASSQDGFGESSGNTIYF. This sequence joins TRBV4-1 and TRBJ1-3; D uncertain. This CDR3 region has 18 residues. Germline CDR1 MGHRA, CDR2 YSYEKL. Trimming took off 0 bases at V and 0 bases at J, with 15 bases between the two ends.

The chain combines TRBV28 with TRBJ1-1; tentatively, D is TRBD1 (5 bases). The CDR3 sequence is 15 residues long. Trimming cost V 2 bases and J 5 bases, with 15 bases left between them. Germline V gene data show CDR1 as MDHEN and CDR2 as SYDVKM. The CDR3 here is CASSLPPGRGTEAFF. CDR3 sequence (DNA): TGTGCCAGCAGTTTACCCCCAGGGAGGGGAACTGAAGCTTTCTTT.

V is TRBV27 and J is TRBJ2-7; 8 bases line up with TRBD1. This CDR3 has 13 residues. Germline V gene sequence: CDR1 MNHEY, CDR2 SMNVEV (reference sequence). J gave up 9 bases and V 3 bases, and 7 bases lay outside the gene matches. The CDR3 sequence is CASSFAETGAQYF. The CDR3 DNA reads TGTGCCAGCAGTTTTGCTGAGACAGGGGCGCAGTACTTC.

The gene calls are TRBV7-3 and TRBJ2-7, with 7 bases fitting TRBD1. The CDR3 is 14 amino acids. V trimming: 5 bases; J trimming: 0 bases; junction bases outside the gene matches: 4. Germline CDR1 and CDR2: SGHTA and FQGTGA. The CDR3 region has the DNA TGTGCCAGCAGCCCCGGGACAGTCTCCTACGAGCAGTACTTC. Encoded protein: CASSPGTVSYEQYF. Together with reference TRBV7-3 and TRBJ2-7, the CDR3 gives the full variable domain: GAGVSQTPSNKVTEKGKYVELRCDPISGHTALYWYRQSLGQGPEFLIYFQGTGAADDSGLPNDRFFAVRPEGSVSTLKIQRTERGDSAVYLCASSPGTVSYEQYFGPGTRLTVT.

This CDR3 reads CAISRDRGVHGYTF. The CDR3 DNA follows: TGTGCCATCAGTAGGGACAGGGGGGTTCATGGCTACACCTTC. The chain combines TRBV10-3 with TRBJ1-2; 11 bases are shared with TRBD1. Germline V CDR1 and CDR2: ENHRY, SYGVKD. Losses at the gene ends were 5 bases for V and 6 bases for J; bases not matched to a gene: 5. The CDR3 covers 14 residues.

V gene TRBV28 combines with J gene TRBJ1-2, with TRBD1 matching over 7 bases. The germline gives CDR1 MDHEN, CDR2 SYDVKM. The J segment lost 0 bases and the V segment lost 7 bases, leaving 5 bases of the junction unmatched. The CDR3 sequence is 14 residues long. CDR3 sequence (DNA): TGTGCCAGCATCAAGACAGGGTCTAACTATGGCTACACCTTC. The encoded protein is CASIKTGSNYGYTF.

This clone has only one observation. The chain carries TRBV28 and TRBJ1-2; D remains ambiguous. This CDR3 is built from 15 residues. Germline V gene sequence: CDR1 MDHEN, CDR2 SYDVKM. The V and J ends lost 2 bases and 2 bases respectively, with 12 bases between them. CDR3 residues: CASSLNPDSNYGYTF. CDR3 sequence (DNA): TGTGCCAGCAGTTTAAACCCAGACTCAAACTATGGCTACACCTTC.

The gene calls are TRBV10-1 and TRBJ2-3; perhaps D is TRBD1 or TRBD2 (6 bases each). The CDR3 runs to 14 residues. CDR1 is WNHNN, CDR2 SYGVQD, per germline (reference sequence). V lost 6 bases to trimming and J lost 1 base, with 11 bases between them. Here the CDR3 DNA reads TGCGCCAGCAGCCCAGGGGAGGGCACAGATACGCAGTATTTT. Amino acids: CASSPGEGTDTQYF.

This chain joins TRBV5-1 and TRBJ1-2; D remains ambiguous. From germline, CDR1 is SGHRS and CDR2 YFSETQ. The CDR3 totals 12 residues. V lost 0 bases, J lost 7 bases, and 7 bases lay in between. The CDR3, as DNA: TGCGCCAGCAGCTTGGAGGGTACTGGCTACACCTTC. Amino acids: CASSLEGTGYTF. The full variable domain, with the rest looked up from reference TRBV5-1 and TRBJ1-2, is KAGVTQTPRYLIKTRGQQVTLSCSPISGHRSVSWYQQTPGQGLQFLFEYFSETQRNKGNFPGRFSGRQFSNSRSEMNVSTLELGDSALYLCASSLEGTGYTFGSGTRLTVV.

This chain links TRBV5-1 with TRBJ2-7; possible D gene TRBD2, 7 bases. With 4 bases removed from V and 9 bases from J, the gap between germline ends came to 23 bases. Germline V lookup: CDR1 SGHRS, CDR2 YFSETQ. The CDR3 is 15 amino acids. CDR3 amino acids: CASSLPPGEGGAQYF. DNA for the CDR3: TGCGCCAGCAGCCTCCCTCCAGGGGAGGGGGGTGCGCAGTACTTC.

The rearrangement uses TRBV4-1 and TRBJ2-7; D uncertain. V lost 3 bases and J lost 0, with 6 bases in between. The CDR3 has 13 residues. The V gene's germline CDR1 is MGHRA and CDR2 YSYEKL. Written as DNA, the CDR3 is TGCGCCAGCAGCCACTCCAGCTCCTACGAGCAGTACTTC. It specifies CASSHSSSYEQYF.

This chain joins TRBV29-1 and TRBJ2-2; possibly TRBD2 for D (6 bases). CDR1 and CDR2 from the germline V gene are SQVTM and ANQGSEA. The V and J ends lost 4 bases and 0 bases respectively, with 12 bases between them. This CDR3 is built from 15 residues. CDR3 DNA: TGCAGCGTTGGGATGGGCGGGGCGAACACCGGGGAGCTGTTTTTT. This gives the protein CSVGMGGANTGELFF.

This chain links TRBV11-2 with TRBJ2-7; no clear D gene. This CDR3 is 12 amino acids long. Trimming removed 2 bases at V and 5 bases at J, with 7 bases between. CDR1 SGHAT and CDR2 FQNNGV come from the germline V gene. CDR3 loop: CASSLTSHEQYF. The CDR3 nucleotides are TGTGCCAGCAGCTTAACGAGCCACGAGCAGTACTTC. The entire variable domain, with the rest obtained from reference TRBV11-2 and TRBJ2-7, is as follows: EAGVAQSPRYKIIEKRQSVAFWCNPISGHATLYWYQQILGQGPKLLIQFQNNGVVDDSQLPKDRFSAERLKGVDSTLKIQPAKLEDSAVYLCASSLTSHEQYFGPGTRLTVT.